This TCR beta chain emerged from a study of blood T cells in healthy people across ages. Donors were healthy Caucasian individuals from Russia aged about 6 to 90. A J-beta primer mix and a sample-barcoded 5' primer were used in a second PCR of about 7 to 12 cycles. TCRdb fed the 5' RACE reads into MiXCR, producing one record per CDR3 protein. The repertoire holds over 1,500,000 distinct CDR3 sequences, with around 42% as singletons. The CDR3 runs to 15 residues. The germline V gene encodes CDR1 SQVTM and CDR2 ANQGSEA. V was pared by 3 bases and J by 1 base, with 9 bases of the junction left unmatched. General study points: Observed TCR beta diversity showed a strong correlation with the percentage of naive T cells as measured by flow cytometry. Changes in expanded clonotypes were possibly confounded, as the CMV status of donors was unknown.

For this clonotype: Its target is not known.

The chain employs TRBV29-1 and TRBJ2-7, with TRBD1 matching 7 bases. The sample taken for sequencing was blood. The clonotype originates from a human donor in good health. The CDR3 spells CSVERFDRESYEQYF. The CDR3 region has the DNA TGCAGCGTTGAGAGATTCGACAGGGAATCCTACGAGCAGTACTTC.